The 28 T cell receptor beta chains below come from one sample, sequenced in a study of CD8 T cells in ankylosing spondylitis. Study conclusions and caveats: Seven to nine highly homologous variants formed a TCR beta motif that appeared characteristic of ankylosing spondylitis blood.

These receptors lack a known antigen. MiXCR, run by TCRdb on the 5' RACE reads, gives a single entry per CDR3 protein. The profile covers around 770,000 distinct CDR3 sequences, with 19% appearing a single time and 19% taken by the ten largest. Material: blood, either unsorted or a sorted T cell fraction (not recorded which). The receptors originated from a male donor with ankylosing spondylitis.

The genes are TRBV24-1 and TRBJ2-2; possibly TRBD1 or TRBD2 for D (5 bases each). This CDR3 has 15 residues. Germline V gene data show CDR1 as KGHDR and CDR2 as SFDVKD. The V end was cut by 0 bases, the J end by 5 bases, with 9 bases between. Written as DNA, the CDR3 is TGTGCCACCAGTGATTTGCCAGGGACGACCGGGGAGCTGTTTTTT. Its protein product is CATSDLPGTTGELFF.

The gene calls are TRBV28 and TRBJ2-3; no clear D. Germline CDR1 reads MDHEN; CDR2 reads SYDVKM. V was shortened by 3 bases and J by 4 bases, with 11 bases between the two germline ends. The CDR3 contains 14 residues. For the CDR3, the DNA is TGTGCCAGCAGTTTGGCCACTAAGGCAGATACGCAGTATTTT. Its translation is CASSLATKADTQYF.

This sequence joins TRBV10-3 and TRBJ2-3; 10 bases agree with TRBD1. The CDR3 is made up of 14 amino acids. Germline CDR1 and CDR2: ENHRY and SYGVKD. Trimming at V came to 2 bases and at J to 6 bases, leaving 2 bases not matched to a gene. The CDR3 DNA sequence: TGTGCCATCAGTGAGCCGGACAGGGGGGATACGCAGTATTTT. This gives the protein CAISEPDRGDTQYF.

This clonotype turned up a few times. This chain joins TRBV9 and TRBJ2-2; TRBD2 is a possible D gene (5 bases). Germline-derived CDR1 and CDR2 are SGDLS and YYNGEE. The CDR3 runs 14 residues. Trimming took off 0 bases at V and 7 bases at J, with 10 bases between the two ends. CDR3 DNA: TGTGCCAGCAGCGTAGCTAGCCCCGGCGGGGAGCTGTTTTTT. As protein: CASSVASPGGELFF.

This clonotype came up a few times. This sequence joins TRBV20-1 and TRBJ2-3; possibly TRBD2 for D (5 bases). V was shortened by 6 bases and J by 2 bases, with 12 bases between the two germline ends. The CDR3 loop spans 13 amino acids. Per the germline V gene, CDR1 is DFQATT and CDR2 is SNEGSKA (reference sequence). CDR3 sequence reads: CSAGGSPTDTQYF. CDR3 bases: TGCAGTGCCGGTGGGAGCCCCACAGATACGCAGTATTTT.

This chain uses TRBV27 with TRBJ2-1; D unclear. V lost 6 bases and J lost 7, with 22 bases in between. CDR1 and CDR2 from the germline V gene are MNHEY and SMNVEV (reference sequence). This CDR3 spans 16 amino acids. The DNA for the CDR3 is TGTGCCAGCAGGATAAGGCCGGGTGGTATCGGGAATGAGCAGTTCTTC. It translates to CASRIRPGGIGNEQFF.

V and J are TRBV5-1 and TRBJ1-6; D not resolved. Germline CDR1 reads SGHRS; CDR2 reads YFSETQ. Trimming stripped 0 bases from V and 6 bases from J, with 7 bases between. The CDR3 is made up of 14 amino acids. CDR3 sequence (DNA): TGCGCCAGCAGCTTGGAAGGCATTAATTCACCCCTCCACTTT. Its translation is CASSLEGINSPLHF.

V is TRBV27 and J is TRBJ1-2; D may be TRBD1 (5 bases). CDR1 is MNHEY and CDR2 is SMNVEV in the germline V gene (reference sequence). The CDR3 sequence is 13 residues long. V was pared by 10 bases and J by 2 bases, with 14 bases between. CDR3 nucleotides: TGTGCCACCACTCCCGGGGGAAACTATGGCTACACCTTC. It encodes CATTPGGNYGYTF.

This clonotype was seen a handful of times. The rearrangement joins TRBV3-1 to TRBJ1-6; TRBD1 matches at 7 bases. The CDR3 is 15 residues long. V trimming: 5 bases; J trimming: 8 bases; junction bases outside the gene matches: 9. CDR1 LGHDT and CDR2 YNNKEL come from the germline V gene (reference sequence). DNA of the CDR3: TGTGCCAGCAGCTACCGACAGGGCAAGGATTCACCCCTCCACTTT. Its translation is CASSYRQGKDSPLHF.

This chain links TRBV12-3 or TRBV12-4 with TRBJ1-4; weak D call: TRBD1 (5 bases). V gave up 1 base and J gave up 15 bases, with 12 bases separating them. The CDR3 consists of 12 residues. CDR3 DNA sequence: TGTGCCAGCAGTTTAGGAGGAGGAGGGGTGTTTTTT. Protein: CASSLGGGGVFF.

There are a few counts of this clonotype. The chain joins TRBV11-2 to TRBJ1-1; maybe TRBD1 (5 bases). The CDR3 sequence is 15 residues long. The germline V gene encodes CDR1 SGHAT and CDR2 FQNNGV. V lost 1 base to trimming and J lost 7 bases, with 16 bases between them. The CDR3 nucleotides read TGTGCCAGCAGCTTAGTTGGGGGGGATGGGAATGAAGCTTTCTTT. This gives the protein CASSLVGGDGNEAFF.

The chain carries TRBV12-3 or TRBV12-4 and TRBJ1-5; 7 nucleotides align to TRBD1. CDR3 size: 17 residues. The V and J ends lost 3 bases and 1 base, in that order; junction bases with no gene match: 9. CDR3 loop: CASSLGRTGLSNQPQHF. The CDR3, as DNA: TGTGCCAGCAGTTTGGGTCGGACAGGCCTGAGCAATCAGCCCCAGCATTTT.

This clonotype has a handful of counts. The V and J genes are TRBV27 and TRBJ2-2, with 7 bases that match TRBD1. This CDR3 is built from 12 residues. Germline trimming cut 10 bases from V and 6 bases from J; bases unmatched to any gene: 5. CDR1 is MNHEY and CDR2 is SMNVEV in the germline V gene (reference sequence). For the CDR3, the DNA is TGTGCCACGAGGGGGCCAGCCGGGGAGCTGTTTTTT. Protein product: CATRGPAGELFF.

This clonotype came up a few times. The rearrangement uses TRBV14 and TRBJ2-1; tentatively, D is TRBD1 or TRBD2 (5 bases each). The CDR3 runs 15 residues. With 1 base removed from V and 2 bases from J, the gap between germline ends came to 9 bases. CDR1 SGHDN and CDR2 FVKESK come from the germline V gene. The CDR3 region is CASSQGMGPYNEQFF. As DNA, the CDR3 is TGTGCCAGCAGCCAAGGTATGGGACCCTACAATGAGCAGTTCTTC.

The rearrangement joins TRBV15 to TRBJ2-1; D unresolved. CDR3 length: 15 amino acids. Germline values: CDR1 LNHNV, CDR2 YYDKDF (reference sequence). V lost 3 bases and J lost 0, with 9 bases in between. CDR3 DNA: TGTGCCACCAGCAGGGTAGTAACCTCCTACAATGAGCAGTTCTTC. Translating gives CATSRVVTSYNEQFF.

A few counts support this clonotype. CDR3 in amino acids: CASSYSDRGIRGYTF. CDR3 sequence (DNA): TGTGCCAGCAGTTACTCGGACAGGGGGATTCGGGGCTACACCTTC. This chain connects TRBV6-2 or TRBV6-3 to TRBJ1-2; TRBD1 matches 10 bases. V was pared by 0 bases and J by 8 bases, with 6 bases of the junction left unmatched. The CDR3 has 15 residues. The germline CDR1 and CDR2 sequences are MNHEY and SVGEGT.

The chain joins TRBV20-1 to TRBJ2-7; tentative D call: TRBD1 (6 bases). The CDR3 spans 11 residues. V was pared by 7 bases and J by 5 bases, with 12 bases between. Germline loops: CDR1 DFQATT, CDR2 SNEGSKA (reference sequence). The CDR3 is CSGRQGNEQYF. The DNA for the CDR3 is TGCAGTGGCCGTCAGGGGAACGAGCAGTACTTC.

This sequence joins TRBV28 and TRBJ2-7; 7 positions match TRBD1. The CDR3 has 15 amino acids. CDR1 is MDHEN and CDR2 is SYDVKM in the germline V gene. Germline trimming cut 6 bases from V and 5 bases from J; bases unmatched to any gene: 13. The CDR3 is CASSQHGDSGNEQYF. The CDR3 DNA is TGTGCCAGCAGCCAACACGGGGACAGTGGGAACGAGCAGTACTTC.

This clonotype was observed a handful of times. The chain joins TRBV12-3 or TRBV12-4 to TRBJ2-5; TRBD1 or TRBD2 may be the D gene (6 bases each). The V end lost 3 bases, the J end lost 4 bases, and 15 bases lay between the germline ends. The CDR3 is made up of 15 amino acids. The CDR3 loop reads CASSLGGGLSETQYF. The CDR3 nucleotides read TGTGCCAGCAGTTTGGGGGGCGGCCTATCAGAGACCCAGTACTTC.

The CDR3 DNA reads as TGTGCCAGCAGTTTAAGGCTTACTAGCACAGATACGCAGTATTTT. It translates to CASSLRLTSTDTQYF. J is TRBJ2-3 and V is TRBV27; D ambiguous. Between the trimmed V and J ends, which lost 2 bases and 0 bases, there was a span of 9 bases. The CDR3 runs to 15 residues. Germline assignment: CDR1 MNHEY and CDR2 SMNVEV (reference sequence).

This clonotype was found a few times. This chain uses TRBV7-9 with TRBJ2-7; no definite D call. The length of the CDR3 is 13 residues. V gave up 5 bases and J gave up 6 bases, with 14 bases separating them. CDR1 SEHNR and CDR2 FQNEAQ come from the germline V gene (reference sequence). The CDR3 nucleotides read TGTGCCAGCAGCCCTCACGACATGCCCGAGCAGTACTTC. Residues: CASSPHDMPEQYF.

This clonotype has just one count. V and J are TRBV20-1 and TRBJ2-5, with 12 bases that match TRBD1. V was pared by 6 bases and J by 4 bases, with 15 bases of the junction left unmatched. The CDR3 length is 17 residues. Germline V lookup: CDR1 DFQATT, CDR2 SNEGSKA (reference sequence). CDR3 nucleotide sequence: TGCAGTGCAAGGAGGGACAGGGGGCGCGTGCGGGGAGAGACCCAGTACTTC. Its translation: CSARRDRGRVRGETQYF.

V usage is TRBV12-3 or TRBV12-4 and J usage is TRBJ2-3; 9 bases match TRBD2. This CDR3 contains 15 residues. V gave up 6 bases and J gave up 3 bases; unmatched junction bases: 7. CDR3 sequence reads: CASSPSGGPTDTQYF. The CDR3 DNA follows: TGTGCCAGCAGCCCCAGCGGGGGGCCAACAGATACGCAGTATTTT.

This chain uses TRBV11-2 with TRBJ1-1, with D tentatively TRBD1 (5 bases). Germline V lookup: CDR1 SGHAT, CDR2 FQNNGV. The CDR3 runs to 13 residues. The germline V and J ends were trimmed by 4 bases and 3 bases, with 9 bases remaining between them. CDR3 protein: CASSSQAYTEAFF. The CDR3 nucleotides are TGTGCCAGCAGCTCACAGGCTTACACTGAAGCTTTCTTT.

This clonotype was observed a handful of times. The rearrangement joins TRBV27 to TRBJ1-5; weak D call: TRBD1 (5 bases). With 4 bases removed from V and 2 bases from J, the gap between germline ends came to 12 bases. The germline V gene has CDR1 MNHEY and CDR2 SMNVEV (reference sequence). The CDR3 runs to 15 residues. DNA for the CDR3: TGTGCCAGCAGTTGGCAGGGAAGGGGCAATCAGCCCCAGCATTTT. Translating it yields CASSWQGRGNQPQHF.

This chain uses TRBV3-1 with TRBJ2-7; 9 nucleotides match TRBD2. Germline V gene sequence: CDR1 LGHDT, CDR2 YNNKEL (reference sequence). J gave up 5 bases and V 4 bases, and 12 bases lay outside the gene matches. The CDR3 runs to 16 residues. The CDR3 bases are TGTGCCAGCAGCCTCGCCTGGGCTAGCGGGGTGCACGAGCAGTACTTC. This gives the protein CASSLAWASGVHEQYF.

The V gene is TRBV6-2 or TRBV6-3, the J gene TRBJ1-1; TRBD1 might be the D (5 bases). V was shortened by 2 bases and J by 1 base, with 17 bases between the two germline ends. The CDR3 loop spans 17 amino acids. Germline V gene sequence: CDR1 MNHEY, CDR2 SVGEGT. CDR3 sequence: CASSYPPDSRPNTEAFF. The DNA of the CDR3 is TGTGCCAGCAGTTACCCGCCAGACAGTAGACCGAACACTGAAGCTTTCTTT.

This chain links TRBV29-1 with TRBJ2-7, with 9 bases identical to TRBD1. The CDR3 length is 13 residues. V lost 5 bases and J lost 5; bases outside the gene matches: 7. Germline assignment: CDR1 SQVTM and CDR2 ANQGSEA. The CDR3 coding sequence is TGCAGCGTTTCCGGGACAGGGTTGGACGAGCAGTACTTC. Translating gives CSVSGTGLDEQYF.